This TCR beta chain was recorded in a study of blood T cells in healthy people across ages. General study points: Naive T cell percentage and TCR beta diversity correlated strongly.

The use of a sample-barcoded 5' primer and a J-beta primer mix characterized a second PCR of roughly 6 to 11 cycles. TCRdb redid the calling of the 5' RACE reads with MiXCR, one entry per CDR3 protein. This table holds 1.5 million to 2 million distinct CDR3 sequences, 28% found once. As for this clonotype: Its antigen is not identified.

Material for sequencing was blood. The clonotype comes from a young woman in good health.

CDR3 residues: CASSPRQGGYTGELFF. The CDR3 coding sequence is TGTGCCAGCAGCCCCCGACAGGGGGGATACACCGGGGAGCTGTTTTTT. The chain couples TRBV9 to TRBJ2-2; TRBD1 agrees at 9 bases. V gave up 4 bases and J gave up 3 bases; unmatched junction bases: 7. Germline CDR1 is SGDLS and CDR2 is YYNGEE. The CDR3 totals 16 residues.